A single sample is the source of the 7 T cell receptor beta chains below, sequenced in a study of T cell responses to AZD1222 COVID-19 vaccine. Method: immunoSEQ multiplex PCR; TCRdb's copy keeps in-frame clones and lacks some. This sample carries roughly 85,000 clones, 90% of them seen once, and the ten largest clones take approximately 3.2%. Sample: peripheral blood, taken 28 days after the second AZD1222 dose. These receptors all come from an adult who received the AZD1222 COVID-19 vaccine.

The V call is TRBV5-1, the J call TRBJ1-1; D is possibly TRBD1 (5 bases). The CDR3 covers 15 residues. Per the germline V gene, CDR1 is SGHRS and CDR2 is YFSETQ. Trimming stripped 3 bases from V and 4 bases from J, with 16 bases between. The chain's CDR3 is CASSYTREGATEAFF. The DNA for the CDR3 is TGCGCCAGCAGCTACACCCGGGAAGGGGCCACTGAAGCTTTCTTT.

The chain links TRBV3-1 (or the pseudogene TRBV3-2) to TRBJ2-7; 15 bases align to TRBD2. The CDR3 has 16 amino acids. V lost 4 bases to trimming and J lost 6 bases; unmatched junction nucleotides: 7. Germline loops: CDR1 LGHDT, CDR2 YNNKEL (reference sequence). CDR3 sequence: CASSPLGGLAGGEQYF. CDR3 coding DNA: TGTGCCAGCAGCCCACTAGGGGGACTAGCGGGAGGCGAGCAGTACTTC.

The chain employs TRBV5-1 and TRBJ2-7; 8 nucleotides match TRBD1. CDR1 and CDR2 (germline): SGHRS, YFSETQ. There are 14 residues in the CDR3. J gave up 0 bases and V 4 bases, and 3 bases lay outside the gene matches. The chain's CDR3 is CASSKGQVSYEQYF. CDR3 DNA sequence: TGCGCCAGCAGCAAGGGACAGGTCTCCTACGAGCAGTACTTC.

CDR3 DNA sequence: TGTGCCAGTGAGTTCGAGGGGACAGGGGGCACTGAAGCTTTCTTT. It yields the protein CASEFEGTGGTEAFF. V is TRBV2 and J is TRBJ1-1; TRBD1 matches 11 bases. V was pared by 9 bases and J by 4 bases, with 10 bases of the junction left unmatched. CDR1 SNHLY and CDR2 FYNNEI come from the germline V gene. The CDR3 spans 15 residues.

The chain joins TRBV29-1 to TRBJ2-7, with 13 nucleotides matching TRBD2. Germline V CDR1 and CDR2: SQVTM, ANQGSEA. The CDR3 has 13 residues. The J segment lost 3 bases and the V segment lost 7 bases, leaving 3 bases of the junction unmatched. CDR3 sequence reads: CSGRLAGGYEQYF. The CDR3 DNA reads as TGCAGCGGAAGACTAGCGGGAGGCTACGAGCAGTACTTC.

As DNA, the CDR3 is TGTGCCAGCAGTTTACTAGGACTAGGGGCCGAGCAGTACTTC. Protein: CASSLLGLGAEQYF. This chain joins TRBV6-2 or TRBV6-3 and TRBJ2-7, with 7 bases fitting TRBD2. Germline CDR1 MNHEY, CDR2 SVGEGT. V trimming: 4 bases; J trimming: 6 bases; junction bases outside the gene matches: 9. This CDR3 comprises 14 residues.

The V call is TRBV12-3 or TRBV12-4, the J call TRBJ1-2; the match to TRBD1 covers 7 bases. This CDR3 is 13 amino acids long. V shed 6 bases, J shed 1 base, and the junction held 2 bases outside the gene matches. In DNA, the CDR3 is TGTGCCAGCAGCGCAGGGGGTAACTATGGCTACACCTTC. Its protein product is CASSAGGNYGYTF.